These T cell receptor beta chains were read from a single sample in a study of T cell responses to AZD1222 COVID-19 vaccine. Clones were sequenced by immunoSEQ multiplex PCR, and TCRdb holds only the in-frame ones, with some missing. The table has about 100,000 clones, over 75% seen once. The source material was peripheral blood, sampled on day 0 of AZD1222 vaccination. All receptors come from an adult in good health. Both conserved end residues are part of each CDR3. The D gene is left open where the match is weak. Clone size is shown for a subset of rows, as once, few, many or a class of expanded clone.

CDR3 DNA: TGTGCCAGCGGTAACAGGGGCTACTACGAGCAGTACTTC; CDR3 protein: CASGNRGYYEQYF; V gene: TRBV2; clone size: .; J gene: TRBJ2-7; D gene: TRBD1
CDR3 DNA: TGTGCTAGTGGTTTGGGTGGGATGAACACTGAAGCTTTCTTT; CDR3 protein: CASGLGGMNTEAFF; V gene: TRBV12-5; clone size: .; J gene: TRBJ1-1; D gene: .
CDR3 DNA: TGTGCCAGCAGTGAAAGGGTCAGATCCTACGAGCAGTACTTC; CDR3 protein: CASSERVRSYEQYF; V gene: TRBV6-1; clone size: .; J gene: TRBJ2-7; D gene: .
CDR3 DNA: TGCGCCAGCAGTGAGTCCCTGGGACGGAACACTGAAGCTTTCTTT; CDR3 protein: CASSESLGRNTEAFF; V gene: TRBV10-1; clone size: .; J gene: TRBJ1-1; D gene: .
CDR3 DNA: TGTGCCAGCAGTTCAATTCCTACAGGGAGGTCACCCCTCCACTTT; CDR3 protein: CASSSIPTGRSPLHF; V gene: TRBV27; clone size: .; J gene: TRBJ1-6; D gene: .
CDR3 DNA: TGCGCCAGCAGCCCCACAACAGGTGGGAACACTGAAGCTTTCTTT; CDR3 protein: CASSPTTGGNTEAFF; V gene: TRBV5-1; clone size: .; J gene: TRBJ1-1; D gene: .
CDR3 DNA: TGTGCCACCAGCGGCCGGGACAGGGTTGCAGGCGGCTACACCTTC; CDR3 protein: CATSGRDRVAGGYTF; V gene: TRBV15; clone size: .; J gene: TRBJ1-2; D gene: TRBD1
CDR3 DNA: TGTGCCAGCAGAGACAGGGAGCCCTACGAGCAGTACTTC; CDR3 protein: CASRDREPYEQYF; V gene: TRBV6-5; clone size: .; J gene: TRBJ2-7; D gene: TRBD1
CDR3 DNA: TGTGCCAGCAGCCATTACTCCCACGGTCGCTATAATGAAAAACTGTTTTTT; CDR3 protein: CASSHYSHGRYNEKLFF; V gene: TRBV3-1/TRBV3-2; clone size: .; J gene: TRBJ1-4; D gene: .
CDR3 DNA: TGTGCCAGCTCACCACAGGGCCAAGCCGCGCCCTATGGCTACACCTTC; CDR3 protein: CASSPQGQAAPYGYTF; V gene: TRBV18; clone size: .; J gene: TRBJ1-2; D gene: .
CDR3 DNA: TGCGCCAGCAGCCAAGACGGGACAGGGACGGGAAACACCATATATTTT; CDR3 protein: CASSQDGTGTGNTIYF; V gene: TRBV4-3; clone size: .; J gene: TRBJ1-3; D gene: TRBD1
CDR3 DNA: TGTGCCAGCAGTTTAGGGGGTAGGATTAATGAAGCTTTCTTT; CDR3 protein: CASSLGGRINEAFF; V gene: TRBV28; clone size: .; J gene: TRBJ1-1; D gene: .
CDR3 DNA: TGCGCCAGCAGCTTGACAGGGTCCAAAAATCAGCCCCAGCATTTT; CDR3 protein: CASSLTGSKNQPQHF; V gene: TRBV5-1; clone size: .; J gene: TRBJ1-5; D gene: .
CDR3 DNA: TGTGCCAGCAGCTCGGGGCCAGATACGCAGTATTTT; CDR3 protein: CASSSGPDTQYF; V gene: TRBV5-4; clone size: .; J gene: TRBJ2-3; D gene: .
CDR3 DNA: TGCGCCAGCACCTTAGGGGACAGGGCTAATACAAATGAGCAGTTCTTC; CDR3 protein: CASTLGDRANTNEQFF; V gene: TRBV5-1; clone size: once; J gene: TRBJ2-1; D gene: TRBD1
CDR3 DNA: TGTGCCAGCAGCTCGGGGACAGGACTAAACACCATATATTTT; CDR3 protein: CASSSGTGLNTIYF; V gene: TRBV7-2; clone size: .; J gene: TRBJ1-3; D gene: TRBD1
CDR3 DNA: TGTGCCAGCAGCCCTCAGGGTTCAGGGTCTGGCTACACCTTC; CDR3 protein: CASSPQGSGSGYTF; V gene: TRBV7-9; clone size: .; J gene: TRBJ1-2; D gene: .
CDR3 DNA: TGCGCCAGCAGCTTGAGTAGGGCCTCTGGAAACACCATATATTTT; CDR3 protein: CASSLSRASGNTIYF; V gene: TRBV5-1; clone size: few; J gene: TRBJ1-3; D gene: .
CDR3 DNA: TGTGCCAGCACCGCCCTAGAGGGGGAGACCCAGTACTTC; CDR3 protein: CASTALEGETQYF; V gene: TRBV6-5; clone size: .; J gene: TRBJ2-5; D gene: .
CDR3 DNA: TGCGCCAGCAGCTTGGCGTCGACAGTTATGAACACTGAAGCTTTCTTT; CDR3 protein: CASSLASTVMNTEAFF; V gene: TRBV5-1; clone size: .; J gene: TRBJ1-1; D gene: .
CDR3 DNA: TGCAGTGCTAGTGATAATGAGCAGTTCTTC; CDR3 protein: CSASDNEQFF; V gene: TRBV20-1; clone size: .; J gene: TRBJ2-1; D gene: .
CDR3 DNA: TGTGCCTGGAGGGGATATTACACCGGGGAGCTGTTTTTT; CDR3 protein: CAWRGYYTGELFF; V gene: TRBV30; clone size: few; J gene: TRBJ2-2; D gene: .
CDR3 DNA: TGTGCCTGGAGTGTTTCGGGGGGCAGTCAGCCCCAGCATTTT; CDR3 protein: CAWSVSGGSQPQHF; V gene: TRBV30; clone size: .; J gene: TRBJ1-5; D gene: .
CDR3 DNA: TGTGCCAGCAGCCACGGACTAGCGGGGGGTGAGCAGTACTTC; CDR3 protein: CASSHGLAGGEQYF; V gene: TRBV2; clone size: .; J gene: TRBJ2-7; D gene: TRBD2
CDR3 DNA: TGTGCCAGTAGTATATCCGGGGACAGTGCAAGGAGCTACACCTTC; CDR3 protein: CASSISGDSARSYTF; V gene: TRBV19; clone size: .; J gene: TRBJ1-2; D gene: TRBD1
CDR3 DNA: TGTGCCACCAGTGATCTGCAGACCCAGTACTTC; CDR3 protein: CATSDLQTQYF; V gene: TRBV24-1; clone size: once; J gene: TRBJ2-5; D gene: .
CDR3 DNA: TGCGCCAGCAGTCAGGCCAGCCTACCCTCTAACTATGGCTACACCTTC; CDR3 protein: CASSQASLPSNYGYTF; V gene: TRBV23-1; clone size: .; J gene: TRBJ1-2; D gene: .
CDR3 DNA: TGTGCCAGCAGTTATATTCCGGGCGAGGGCCATGAGCAGTTCTTC; CDR3 protein: CASSYIPGEGHEQFF; V gene: TRBV6-5; clone size: .; J gene: TRBJ2-1; D gene: .
CDR3 DNA: TGTGCCAGCAGCTTCCCCCTCGAGGGGGGGGTGAACACTGAAGCTTTCTTT; CDR3 protein: CASSFPLEGGVNTEAFF; V gene: TRBV11-2; clone size: .; J gene: TRBJ1-1; D gene: .
CDR3 DNA: TGTGCCAGCAGCCCAGGGGGGTCCACTGAAGCTTTCTTT; CDR3 protein: CASSPGGSTEAFF; V gene: TRBV12-3/TRBV12-4; clone size: .; J gene: TRBJ1-1; D gene: TRBD1
CDR3 DNA: TGTGCCAGCAGTTTTAGTTCGAAGGGACGCACAGATACGCAGTATTTT; CDR3 protein: CASSFSSKGRTDTQYF; V gene: TRBV28; clone size: .; J gene: TRBJ2-3; D gene: .
CDR3 DNA: TGCGCCAGCAGCTTGGCTCCAGTTGGAGAGGTCGAGCAGTACTTC; CDR3 protein: CASSLAPVGEVEQYF; V gene: TRBV5-1; clone size: .; J gene: TRBJ2-7; D gene: .
CDR3 DNA: TGTGCCAGTAGTATAGTAGCGAACTCCTACAATGAGCAGTTCTTC; CDR3 protein: CASSIVANSYNEQFF; V gene: TRBV19; clone size: .; J gene: TRBJ2-1; D gene: .
CDR3 DNA: TGTGCCAGCAGTAAACGGGGAGAAGCGACAGATACGCAGTATTTT; CDR3 protein: CASSKRGEATDTQYF; V gene: TRBV6-2/TRBV6-3; clone size: many; J gene: TRBJ2-3; D gene: .
CDR3 DNA: TGCAGCACCGAGGGGACTATCCAAGAGACCCAGTACTTC; CDR3 protein: CSTEGTIQETQYF; V gene: TRBV29-1; clone size: few; J gene: TRBJ2-5; D gene: TRBD2
CDR3 DNA: TGTGCCAGCAGCACAGGGGCGGACAATCAGCCCCAGCATTTT; CDR3 protein: CASSTGADNQPQHF; V gene: TRBV9; clone size: .; J gene: TRBJ1-5; D gene: TRBD1
CDR3 DNA: TGTGCCAGCAGTTGGAGTTTGAACACTGAAGCTTTCTTT; CDR3 protein: CASSWSLNTEAFF; V gene: TRBV6-5; clone size: .; J gene: TRBJ1-1; D gene: .
CDR3 DNA: TGTGCCAGCAGCGACCTGATAAACACCGGGGAGCTGTTTTTT; CDR3 protein: CASSDLINTGELFF; V gene: TRBV9; clone size: .; J gene: TRBJ2-2; D gene: .
CDR3 DNA: TGTGCCAGCAGCTTATTAGGTGTGAACACTGAAGCTTTCTTT; CDR3 protein: CASSLLGVNTEAFF; V gene: TRBV7-9; clone size: .; J gene: TRBJ1-1; D gene: .
CDR3 DNA: TGCGCCAGCAGTGAACGGTTCGGGGGGGGCAACAATGAGCAGTTCTTC; CDR3 protein: CASSERFGGGNNEQFF; V gene: TRBV10-2; clone size: once; J gene: TRBJ2-1; D gene: TRBD2
CDR3 DNA: TGTGCCAGCAGCTTAGGACGTAGGACAGCCGTTAACTATAATTCACCCCTCCACTTT; CDR3 protein: CASSLGRRTAVNYNSPLHF; V gene: TRBV7-2; clone size: .; J gene: TRBJ1-6; D gene: .
CDR3 DNA: TGTGCCAGCAACGAGTTTTCCTACGAGCAGTACTTC; CDR3 protein: CASNEFSYEQYF; V gene: TRBV6-5; clone size: .; J gene: TRBJ2-7; D gene: .
CDR3 DNA: TGCGCCAGCAGCCAAGAACTCACTATACCCTACGAGCAGTACTTC; CDR3 protein: CASSQELTIPYEQYF; V gene: TRBV4-3; clone size: .; J gene: TRBJ2-7; D gene: .
CDR3 DNA: TGCGCCAGCAAGAGTACACAGCCTCTGACTGAAGCTTTCTTT; CDR3 protein: CASKSTQPLTEAFF; V gene: TRBV5-1; clone size: once; J gene: TRBJ1-1; D gene: .
CDR3 DNA: TGTGCCAGCAGTTTCGGGGACACCGGCTACGAGCAGTACTTC; CDR3 protein: CASSFGDTGYEQYF; V gene: TRBV28; clone size: .; J gene: TRBJ2-7; D gene: .
CDR3 DNA: TGCGCCAGCAGCCAAGGCCTAGGACAGGGGTTGTTAGACTATGGCTACACCTTC; CDR3 protein: CASSQGLGQGLLDYGYTF; V gene: TRBV4-1; clone size: .; J gene: TRBJ1-2; D gene: TRBD1
CDR3 DNA: TGTGCCAGCAGCTCGTTTAACTATGGCTACACCTTC; CDR3 protein: CASSSFNYGYTF; V gene: TRBV5-4; clone size: .; J gene: TRBJ1-2; D gene: .
CDR3 DNA: TGTGCCAGCAGCTTAGTGACAGGGACTAGCGGGGTGGGCAACGAGCAGTACTTC; CDR3 protein: CASSLVTGTSGVGNEQYF; V gene: TRBV7-8; clone size: .; J gene: TRBJ2-7; D gene: TRBD2
CDR3 DNA: TGTGCCAGCAGCCAAGATCAAGCTCCCGACAGGCTCCCCTATGAGCAGTACTTC; CDR3 protein: CASSQDQAPDRLPYEQYF; V gene: TRBV14; clone size: .; J gene: TRBJ2-7; D gene: .
CDR3 DNA: TGCAGTGCTAAAATGGGCGATGGCTACACCTTC; CDR3 protein: CSAKMGDGYTF; V gene: TRBV20-1; clone size: .; J gene: TRBJ1-2; D gene: .
CDR3 DNA: TGTGCCAGTAGTATAGGGACAGGGAGCACCGGGGAGCTGTTTTTT; CDR3 protein: CASSIGTGSTGELFF; V gene: TRBV19; clone size: .; J gene: TRBJ2-2; D gene: TRBD1
CDR3 DNA: TGCGCCAGCAGCTTGTCATCGCCGCTCCAGCAGTACTTC; CDR3 protein: CASSLSSPLQQYF; V gene: TRBV5-1; clone size: .; J gene: TRBJ2-7; D gene: .
CDR3 DNA: TGCGCCAGCAGCCAGGGACTAGCGGGCTCCTACAATGAGCAGTTCTTC; CDR3 protein: CASSQGLAGSYNEQFF; V gene: TRBV4-3; clone size: .; J gene: TRBJ2-1; D gene: TRBD2
CDR3 DNA: TGTGCCAGCCAAGTGGAGCGGGGACTTGTAGGCGAGCAGTACTTC; CDR3 protein: CASQVERGLVGEQYF; V gene: TRBV6-5; clone size: .; J gene: TRBJ2-7; D gene: TRBD2
CDR3 DNA: TGTGCCAGCAGTTCCGGAGGGCAGCCCCAGCATTTT; CDR3 protein: CASSSGGQPQHF; V gene: TRBV12-3/TRBV12-4; clone size: .; J gene: TRBJ1-5; D gene: .